A selection of T cell receptor beta chains follows, all from one sample in a study of sequential checkpoint blockade in melanoma. This table comes from immunoSEQ multiplex PCR, and its TCRdb copy is limited to in-frame clones, with some not included. The profile covers more than 30,000 clones, with 30% to 35% appearing a single time and about 1.6% taken by the ten largest. This material consisted of tumor tissue (inferred from file names), taken from a patient given nivolumab and ipilimumab in sequence. These receptors all come from a human donor with melanoma. CDR3s include the opening cysteine and the closing phenylalanine or tryptophan. Fields, in order: J gene, clone size, V gene, D gene, CDR3 protein, CDR3 DNA. The D gene is left open where the match is weak. Size is stated for part of the rows, as once, few or many counts, or as a class when the clone is expanded.

TRBJ2-2 - TRBV6-8 TRBD1 CAISGGTGNTGELFF TGTGCCATCAGTGGGGGGACAGGGAACACCGGGGAGCTGTTTTTT
TRBJ1-2 - TRBV30 - CAWSEGGNYGYTF TGTGCCTGGAGTGAGGGCGGTAACTATGGCTACACCTTC
TRBJ1-2 once TRBV19 TRBD1 CASNQGADGYTF TGTGCCAGTAACCAGGGGGCAGATGGCTACACCTTC
TRBJ1-2 - TRBV12-5 - CASGLAPNYGYTF TGTGCTAGTGGTTTGGCCCCAAACTATGGCTACACCTTC
TRBJ2-5 - TRBV19 - CASSPRSVAETQYF TGTGCCAGTAGTCCCCGATCTGTGGCAGAGACCCAGTACTTC
TRBJ1-3 - TRBV28 - CASTAPNAPSGNTIYF TGTGCCAGCACCGCCCCGAACGCCCCCTCTGGAAACACCATATATTTT
TRBJ2-2 few TRBV9 - CASSEAGEGTGELFF TGTGCCAGCAGTGAAGCAGGGGAAGGTACCGGGGAGCTGTTTTTT
TRBJ2-1 - TRBV11-3 TRBD1 CASSLLGTDFYNEQFF TGTGCCAGCAGCCTGCTCGGGACAGATTTCTACAATGAGCAGTTCTTC
TRBJ2-7 few TRBV11-3 TRBD1 CASSDRGHSYEQYF TGTGCCAGCAGTGACAGGGGGCATTCCTACGAGCAGTACTTC
TRBJ2-7 few TRBV28 - CASSFQRFYEQYF TGTGCCAGCAGTTTTCAGCGGTTCTACGAGCAGTACTTC
TRBJ2-2 - TRBV15 TRBD2 CATSRDSGRGSGELFF TGTGCCACCAGCAGAGATTCCGGGAGGGGGTCCGGGGAGCTGTTTTTT
TRBJ1-6 once TRBV28 - CASSLPRGGDYNSPLHF TGTGCCAGCAGTTTACCCCGGGGAGGGGATTACAATTCACCCCTCCACTTT
TRBJ2-7 few TRBV6-8 - CASSYSGAGSGSYEQYF TGTGCCAGCAGTTACTCCGGGGCTGGTAGCGGCTCCTACGAGCAGTACTTC
TRBJ1-2 few TRBV11-3 TRBD1 CASTDDYGQGLYYGYTF TGTGCCAGCACCGACGACTACGGACAGGGCCTTTACTATGGCTACACCTTC
TRBJ1-2 few TRBV28 - CASISPGTHYGYTF TGTGCCAGCATTAGCCCAGGGACCCACTATGGCTACACCTTC
TRBJ2-3 - TRBV29-1 TRBD2 CSVVAGGPTDTQYF TGCAGCGTTGTAGCGGGGGGCCCTACAGATACGCAGTATTTT
TRBJ2-3 - TRBV30 - CAWGGAPGGPDTQYF TGTGCCTGGGGCGGGGCTCCCGGGGGCCCAGATACGCAGTATTTT
TRBJ1-4 - TRBV9 TRBD1 CASRDRAATNEKLFF TGTGCCAGCCGAGACAGGGCTGCAACTAATGAAAAACTGTTTTTT
TRBJ2-7 - TRBV18 - CASSPQGNLYEQYF TGTGCCAGCTCACCACAGGGGAACCTCTACGAGCAGTACTTC
TRBJ1-2 - TRBV11-3 TRBD1 CASSRGQAKANYGYTF TGTGCCAGCAGCAGGGGACAGGCAAAAGCTAACTATGGCTACACCTTC
TRBJ2-7 once TRBV5-1 - CASSLSAGYPEQYF TGCGCCAGCAGCTTGTCAGCGGGCTACCCTGAGCAGTACTTC
TRBJ1-2 - TRBV30 - CAWSQTSAGYGYTF TGTGCCTGGAGTCAAACCTCCGCGGGCTATGGCTACACCTTC
TRBJ1-1 few TRBV14 - CASSRGQIGNTEAFF TGTGCCAGCAGCCGAGGACAGATCGGGAACACTGAAGCTTTCTTT
TRBJ1-1 - TRBV6-1 - CASSEAGTLTEAFF TGTGCCAGCAGTGAAGCCGGGACTCTGACTGAAGCTTTCTTT
TRBJ2-5 few TRBV11-3 TRBD1 CASSPGTGTGTQYF TGTGCCAGCAGCCCGGGGACAGGGACGGGGACCCAGTACTTC
TRBJ2-7 - TRBV18 TRBD2 CASSPRTSATYEQYF TGTGCCAGCTCCCCCAGGACTAGCGCGACCTACGAGCAGTACTTC
TRBJ1-2 few TRBV1 - CASSQDITDGYTF TGCGCCAGCAGCCAAGATATTACCGATGGCTACACCTTC
TRBJ2-3 few TRBV9 - CASSEVGFADTQYF TGTGCCAGCAGTGAGGTGGGGTTCGCAGATACGCAGTATTTT
TRBJ2-4 - TRBV18 - CASSPSQENIQYF TGTGCCAGCTCACCGAGCCAGGAAAACATTCAGTACTTC
TRBJ2-7 - TRBV29-1 TRBD2 CSVVKTAGGYEQYF TGCAGCGTTGTTAAAACAGCGGGAGGTTACGAGCAGTACTTC
TRBJ2-1 medium-sized TRBV19 - CASSILAGPSYNEQFF TGTGCCAGTAGTATTCTAGCAGGGCCCTCCTACAATGAGCAGTTCTTC
TRBJ2-6 few TRBV6-8 - CARQESSGANVLTF TGTGCCAGGCAGGAGAGCTCTGGGGCCAACGTCCTGACTTTC
TRBJ2-3 once TRBV5-1 TRBD1 CARVITGTVGTDTQYF TGCGCCAGGGTAATAACAGGGACAGTTGGCACAGATACGCAGTATTTT